This T cell receptor beta chain was found in a study of beta chain features in type 1 diabetes. Investigators reverse transcribed all isolated RNA, so they sequenced expressed TCRB transcripts. The assay was immunoSEQ multiplex PCR, and TCRdb's table has in-frame clones only and misses some. Of 200,000 to 250,000 clones in the sample, 13% to 15% are singletons; the top ten hold 0.026%. The source is a woman aged 40 to 50 in good health. The specimen was naive CD4+ T cells from blood.

CDR3 DNA: TGTGCCAGCAGTTTCATCCGGGACAGGGGAAACAATGAGCAGTTCTTC. Amino acids: CASSFIRDRGNNEQFF. V and J are TRBV27 and TRBJ2-1; 10 positions agree with TRBD1. Trimming at V came to 3 bases and at J to 5 bases, leaving 7 bases not matched to a gene. The CDR3 runs 16 residues. Germline assignment: CDR1 MNHEY and CDR2 SMNVEV (reference sequence).